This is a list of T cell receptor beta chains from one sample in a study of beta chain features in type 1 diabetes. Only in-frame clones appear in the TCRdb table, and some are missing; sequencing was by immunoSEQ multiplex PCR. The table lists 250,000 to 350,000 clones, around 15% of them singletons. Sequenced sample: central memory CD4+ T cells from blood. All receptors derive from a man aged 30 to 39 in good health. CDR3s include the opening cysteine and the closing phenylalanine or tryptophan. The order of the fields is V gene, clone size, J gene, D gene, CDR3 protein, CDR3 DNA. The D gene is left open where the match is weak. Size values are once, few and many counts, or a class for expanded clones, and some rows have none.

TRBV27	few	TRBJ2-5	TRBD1	CASSRTGVSGETQYF	TGTGCCAGCAGCAGAACAGGGGTTTCAGGGGAGACCCAGTACTTC
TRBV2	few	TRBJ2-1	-	CASKWLISLDEQFF	TGTGCCAGCAAGTGGCTGATCAGTCTCGATGAGCAGTTCTTC
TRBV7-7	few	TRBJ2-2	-	CASSIFGTGELFF	TGTGCCAGCAGCATATTTGGGACCGGGGAGCTGTTTTTT
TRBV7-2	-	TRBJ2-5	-	CASSFGSGGQETQYF	TGTGCCAGCAGCTTCGGCAGTGGGGGTCAAGAGACCCAGTACTTC
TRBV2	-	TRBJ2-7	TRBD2	CASSEGTSGGYEQYF	TGTGCCAGCAGTGAAGGGACTAGCGGGGGGTACGAGCAGTACTTC
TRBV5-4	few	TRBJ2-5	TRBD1	CASSPPDRVAETQYF	TGTGCCAGCAGCCCACCGGACAGGGTTGCAGAGACCCAGTACTTC
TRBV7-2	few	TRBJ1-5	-	CASSLSGAASRNQPQHF	TGTGCCAGCAGCTTATCGGGGGCCGCGTCGCGCAATCAGCCCCAGCATTTT
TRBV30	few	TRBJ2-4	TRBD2	CAWSVKGLAGGGIQYF	TGTGCCTGGAGTGTAAAGGGACTAGCGGGAGGGGGCATTCAGTACTTC
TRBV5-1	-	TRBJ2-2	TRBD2	CASKGLAGVTGELFF	TGCGCCAGCAAGGGACTAGCGGGAGTCACCGGGGAGCTGTTTTTT
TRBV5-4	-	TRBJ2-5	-	CASSQGGMAQETQYF	TGCGCCAGCAGCCAAGGAGGGATGGCGCAAGAGACCCAGTACTTC
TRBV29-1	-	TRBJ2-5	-	CSVEANFRETQYF	TGCAGCGTTGAAGCAAACTTTCGGGAGACCCAGTACTTC
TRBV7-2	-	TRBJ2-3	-	CASSLDYTDTQYF	TGTGCCAGCAGCTTAGACTACACAGATACGCAGTATTTT
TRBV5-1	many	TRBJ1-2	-	CASSLGQGLRYGYTF	TGCGCCAGCAGCTTAGGGCAGGGATTACGTTATGGCTACACCTTC
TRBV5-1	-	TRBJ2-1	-	CASSANLDNEQFF	TGCGCCAGCAGCGCCAATTTGGACAATGAGCAGTTCTTC
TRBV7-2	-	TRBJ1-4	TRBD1	CASSYRTGGNMVANEKLFF	TGTGCCAGCAGCTATCGGACAGGGGGGAACATGGTAGCTAATGAAAAACTGTTTTTT
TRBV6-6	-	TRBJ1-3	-	CASKSLRSGNTIYF	TGTGCCAGCAAGTCGTTAAGATCGGGGAACACCATATATTTT
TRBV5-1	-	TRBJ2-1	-	CASSPNTRGSYNEQFF	TGCGCCAGCAGCCCTAATACCCGGGGCTCCTACAATGAGCAGTTCTTC
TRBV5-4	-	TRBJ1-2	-	CASSLRANYGYTF	TGTGCCAGCAGCTTGAGAGCTAACTATGGCTACACCTTC
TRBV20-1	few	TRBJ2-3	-	CSVSTRDTQYF	TGCAGTGTTTCGACTAGAGATACGCAGTATTTT
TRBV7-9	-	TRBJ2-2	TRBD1	CASSRPGQGAGELFF	TGTGCCAGCAGCCGGCCGGGACAGGGTGCCGGGGAGCTGTTTTTT
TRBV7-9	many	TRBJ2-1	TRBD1	CASSLRQGYNEQFF	TGTGCCAGCAGCCTACGACAGGGCTACAATGAGCAGTTCTTC
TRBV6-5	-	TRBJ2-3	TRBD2	CACRVAGGVDTQYF	TGTGCCTGCCGGGTAGCGGGAGGCGTAGATACGCAGTATTTT
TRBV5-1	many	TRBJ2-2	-	CASGKTGELFF	TGCGCCAGCGGAAAGACCGGGGAGCTGTTTTTT
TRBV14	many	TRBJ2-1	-	CASSREFNEQFF	TGTGCCAGCAGCCGAGAATTTAATGAGCAGTTCTTC
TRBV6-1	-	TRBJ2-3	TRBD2	CASSEAVAGGIFTDTQYF	TGTGCCAGCAGTGAGGCGGTAGCGGGAGGGATTTTCACAGATACGCAGTATTTT
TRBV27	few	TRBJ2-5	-	CASSLKPFGETQYF	TGTGCCAGCAGTTTAAAGCCTTTTGGGGAGACCCAGTACTTC
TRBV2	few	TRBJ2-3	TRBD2	CASTRLAGSTDTQYF	TGTGCCAGCACTAGACTAGCGGGGAGCACAGATACGCAGTATTTT
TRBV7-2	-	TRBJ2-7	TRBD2	CASSAGLAGGYEQYF	TGTGCCAGCAGCGCGGGACTAGCGGGGGGCTACGAGCAGTACTTC
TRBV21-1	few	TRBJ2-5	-	CASSKGSQRGGRETQYF	TGTGCCAGCAGCAAAGGTTCCCAGCGGGGGGGCCGGGAGACCCAGTACTTC
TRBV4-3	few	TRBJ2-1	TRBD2	CASSLSGGTHNEQFF	TGCGCCAGCAGCTTGAGCGGGGGGACCCACAATGAGCAGTTCTTC
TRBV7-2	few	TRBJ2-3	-	CASSLGTYPGLSSTDTQYF	TGTGCCAGCAGCTTAGGTACTTATCCGGGACTTTCTAGCACAGATACGCAGTATTTT
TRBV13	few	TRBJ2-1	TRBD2	CASSLGLAGGPHEQFF	TGTGCCAGCAGCTTAGGACTAGCGGGAGGCCCTCATGAGCAGTTCTTC
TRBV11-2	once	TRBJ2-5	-	CASSRSLGGQETQYF	TGTGCCAGCAGCAGATCGCTCGGGGGTCAAGAGACCCAGTACTTC
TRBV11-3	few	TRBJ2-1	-	CASSPDHAEQFF	TGTGCCAGCAGCCCCGACCACGCTGAGCAGTTCTTC
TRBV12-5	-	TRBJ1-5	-	CASGPPGGREQPQHF	TGTGCTAGTGGTCCCCCTGGGGGTAGGGAGCAGCCCCAGCATTTT
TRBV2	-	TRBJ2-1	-	CASSGVGGLGNEQFF	TGTGCCAGCAGTGGGGTTGGGGGCCTGGGCAATGAGCAGTTCTTC
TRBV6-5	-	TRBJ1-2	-	CASTRSPRVGGYTF	TGTGCCAGTACCAGGTCTCCCAGGGTGGGCGGCTACACCTTC
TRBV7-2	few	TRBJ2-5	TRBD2	CASSSSSGGGETQYF	TGTGCCAGCAGCTCATCTTCGGGCGGGGGAGAGACCCAGTACTTC
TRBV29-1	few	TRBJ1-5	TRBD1	CSATGTDINQPQHF	TGCAGCGCTACTGGGACAGACATCAATCAGCCCCAGCATTTT
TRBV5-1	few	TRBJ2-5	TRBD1	CASSLAGQAQETQYF	TGCGCCAGCAGCTTGGCCGGACAGGCTCAAGAGACCCAGTACTTC
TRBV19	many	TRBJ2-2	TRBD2	CASSTSGRGGAGELFF	TGTGCCAGTAGTACTTCGGGGAGGGGAGGAGCCGGGGAGCTGTTTTTT
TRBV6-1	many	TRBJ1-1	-	CASAMNTEAFF	TGTGCCAGCGCGATGAACACTGAAGCTTTCTTT
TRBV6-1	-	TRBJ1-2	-	CASSEITGPNYGYTF	TGTGCCAGCAGTGAAATTACAGGGCCCAACTATGGCTACACCTTC
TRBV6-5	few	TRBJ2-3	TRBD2	CASSAASGRADTQYF	TGTGCCAGCAGTGCGGCTAGCGGGAGGGCAGATACGCAGTATTTT
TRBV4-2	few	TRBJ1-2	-	CASSQDRPPQTYGYTF	TGTGCCAGCAGCCAAGATAGACCCCCCCAGACCTATGGCTACACCTTC
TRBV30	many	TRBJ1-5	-	CAWSVGQIQHF	TGTGCCTGGAGTGTTGGACAGATCCAGCATTTT
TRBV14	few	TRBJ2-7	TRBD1	CASSQGRKDRASSYEQYF	TGTGCCAGCAGCCAAGGGCGAAAGGACAGGGCCAGCTCCTACGAGCAGTACTTC
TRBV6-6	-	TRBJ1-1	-	CASSNGEVNTEAFF	TGTGCCAGCAGTAACGGGGAAGTGAACACTGAAGCTTTCTTT
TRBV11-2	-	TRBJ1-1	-	CASSLLLGVSEAFF	TGTGCCAGCAGCCTACTATTGGGTGTCTCTGAAGCTTTCTTT
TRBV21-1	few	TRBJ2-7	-	CASSNCRDRVFYEQYF	TGTGCCAGCAGCAATTGTCGGGACAGGGTTTTCTACGAGCAGTACTTC
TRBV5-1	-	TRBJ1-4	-	CASSLLSGQNEKLFF	TGCGCCAGCAGCTTGCTCTCAGGACAGAATGAAAAACTGTTTTTT
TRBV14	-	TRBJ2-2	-	CASSQDPGAQTGELFF	TGTGCCAGCAGCCAAGACCCGGGGGCGCAAACCGGGGAGCTGTTTTTT
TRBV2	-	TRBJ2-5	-	CASSQMGQETQYF	TGTGCCAGCAGCCAAATGGGGCAAGAGACCCAGTACTTC
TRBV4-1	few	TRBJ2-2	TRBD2	CASSQEFPAGGSGTGELFF	TGCGCCAGCAGCCAAGAGTTTCCAGCGGGGGGCTCTGGCACCGGGGAGCTGTTTTTT
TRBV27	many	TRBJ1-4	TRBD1	CASSTTGTGVEKLFF	TGTGCCAGCAGCACAACCGGGACAGGGGTGGAAAAACTGTTTTTT